A selection of T cell receptor beta chains follows, all from one sample in a study of blood T cell repertoires in COVID-19. Sequencing used immunoSEQ multiplex PCR; TCRdb keeps in-frame clones, though not all of them. The sample contains about 250,000 clones, around 88% of which appear only once. Material: peripheral blood. Every receptor here comes from a woman aged 80 or over with COVID-19, enrolled during active disease. The CDR3 runs from the conserved cysteine through the conserved F or W. Each record gives: J gene, D gene, CDR3 length, clone size, V gene, CDR3 protein, CDR3 DNA. The D gene is left open where the match is weak. Clone size is stated in some rows and not others, as once, few, many or a class when expanded.

>TRBJ1-2|.|16|.|TRBV7-9
CASSVGGAARIRGYTF
TGTGCCAGCAGCGTTGGTGGCGCGGCGAGGATTCGTGGCTACACCTTC
>TRBJ1-1|.|15|.|TRBV18
CASSPPSAGGVEAFF
TGTGCCAGCTCACCACCCTCAGCAGGCGGGGTTGAAGCTTTCTTT
>TRBJ1-1|TRBD1|12|.|TRBV6-5
CASSLDRGPAFF
TGTGCCAGCAGTTTGGACAGGGGGCCAGCTTTCTTT
>TRBJ2-3|.|15|.|TRBV5-1
CASSLVSYTTDTQYF
TGCGCCAGCAGCTTGGTAAGCTATACCACAGATACGCAGTATTTT
>TRBJ2-7|.|15|.|TRBV6-5
CASSKREGQPYEQYF
TGTGCCAGCAGTAAACGGGAGGGACAGCCCTACGAGCAGTACTTC
>TRBJ1-1|.|14|few|TRBV28
CASSLRGGNTEAFF
TGTGCCAGCAGTTTGAGGGGGGGGAACACTGAAGCTTTCTTT
>TRBJ1-6|.|15|.|TRBV19
CASSPNRALAIPLHF
TGTGCCAGTAGCCCTAACCGGGCCCTAGCCATCCCCCTCCACTTT
>TRBJ2-7|TRBD2|16|.|TRBV9
CASSVGGGEAWHEQYF
TGTGCCAGCAGCGTGGGCGGGGGGGAGGCTTGGCACGAGCAGTACTTC
>TRBJ1-6|TRBD1|14|.|TRBV20-1
CSASFGTGDSPLHF
TGCAGTGCTAGTTTCGGGACAGGGGATTCACCCCTCCACTTT
>TRBJ1-1|TRBD1|12|.|TRBV20-1
CSASNRGVEAFF
TGCAGTGCTAGTAACAGGGGGGTAGAAGCTTTCTTT
>TRBJ1-4|TRBD1|15|once|TRBV6-5
CASRSGTGGHEKLFF
TGTGCCAGCAGATCCGGGACAGGGGGACATGAAAAACTGTTTTTT
>TRBJ2-3|.|15|.|TRBV28
CASSLGQTYSDTQYF
TGTGCCAGCAGCTTGGGGCAAACGTACTCAGATACGCAGTATTTT
>TRBJ1-1|.|13|.|TRBV5-1
CASSLIGDTEAFF
TGCGCCAGCAGCTTGATAGGGGACACTGAAGCTTTCTTT
>TRBJ1-1|.|14|.|TRBV19
CASSRTSTGTEAFF
TGTGCCAGTAGTCGCACTTCGACGGGCACTGAAGCTTTCTTT
>TRBJ1-5|TRBD1|16|few|TRBV5-1
CASSSQGLDSNQPQHF
TGCGCCAGCAGCTCACAGGGGCTTGATAGCAATCAGCCCCAGCATTTT
>TRBJ1-6|.|13|once|TRBV5-1
CASSVGFDSPLHF
TGCGCCAGCTCGGTCGGGTTTGACTCACCCCTCCACTTT
>TRBJ1-4|.|15|.|TRBV18
CASSPRPATNEKLFF
TGTGCCAGCTCACCCAGGCCTGCAACTAATGAAAAACTGTTTTTT
>TRBJ1-1|.|14|.|TRBV5-4
CASSLKGVNTEAFF
TGTGCCAGCAGCTTGAAGGGGGTTAACACTGAAGCTTTCTTT